Described below is a single T cell receptor (beta chain) sequence and its context. The antigen is undetermined. This specimen comes from a study of cytomegalovirus exposure and HLA in healthy donors. Study findings and constraints: CMV serostatus stood as the only immune exposure information on hand. Likely technical artifact: a cluster of highly shared sequence variants. CMV antigen specificity of a few CMV-associated chains was confirmed in vitro.

Amplification used 60 Vbeta primers and 13 Jbeta primers. As handled by the study authors: In a later analysis, of tens of millions of unique beta chains, about 11 million appeared in at least two donors. Here immunoSEQ multiplex PCR was the method, and the copy in TCRdb shows in-frame clones only, minus some. The DNA gave D and trimming, while V, J and clone size come from that table. The top ten clones hold 0.63% of a sample with about 200,000 clones, approximately 82% of them seen once. The CDR3 contains 15 residues. CDR1 and CDR2 from the germline V gene are SGHRS and YFSETQ. The rearrangement links TRBV5-1 to TRBJ2-5, with TRBD1 matching over 8 bases. The DNA end lines up better with TRBJ2-7; the J call may be wrong. The sequence came from a man aged 18 to 30 in good health and CMV-seronegative. The sample was PBMCs. CDR3 in amino acids: CASSFGQGLPYEQYF. The CDR3 DNA follows: TGCGCCAGCAGCTTCGGACAGGGACTCCCCTACGAGCAGTACTTC.